The sequence of this T cell receptor (beta chain) was determined in a study of blood T cell repertoires in COVID-19. The V segment lost 0 bases and the J segment 5 bases; nucleotides outside the gene matches: 3. The CDR3 contains 15 residues. Germline V lookup: CDR1 LGHDT, CDR2 YNNKEL (reference sequence). Clones were read by immunoSEQ multiplex PCR, and TCRdb kept only the in-frame ones, dropping some. The sample shows 190,000 or so clones, under 90% of them seen only once. This rearrangement joins TRBV3-1 (or the pseudogene TRBV3-2) to TRBJ2-2, with 7 nucleotides matching TRBD2. The sequence was collected from a man aged 40-50 years with acute or convalescent COVID-19. Sequencing input: peripheral blood. The CDR3 coding sequence is TGTGCCAGCAGCCAAGATTGGGGGGGGACCGGGGAGCTGTTTTTT. As protein: CASSQDWGGTGELFF.